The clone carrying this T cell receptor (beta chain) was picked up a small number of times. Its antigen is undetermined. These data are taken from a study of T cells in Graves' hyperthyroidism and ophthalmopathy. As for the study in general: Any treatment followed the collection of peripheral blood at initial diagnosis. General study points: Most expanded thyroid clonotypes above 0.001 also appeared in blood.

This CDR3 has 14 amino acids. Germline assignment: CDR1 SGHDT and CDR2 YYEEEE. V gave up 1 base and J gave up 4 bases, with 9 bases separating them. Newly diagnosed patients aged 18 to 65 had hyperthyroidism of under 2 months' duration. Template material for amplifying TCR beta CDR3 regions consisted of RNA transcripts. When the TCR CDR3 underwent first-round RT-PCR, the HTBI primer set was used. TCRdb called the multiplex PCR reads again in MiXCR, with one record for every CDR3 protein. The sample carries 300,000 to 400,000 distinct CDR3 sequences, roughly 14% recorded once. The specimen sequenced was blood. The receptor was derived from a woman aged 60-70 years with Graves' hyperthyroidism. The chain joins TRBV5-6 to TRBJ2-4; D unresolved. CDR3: CASSLTATKNIQYF. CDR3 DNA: TGTGCCAGCAGCTTGACAGCTACTAAAAACATTCAGTACTTC.